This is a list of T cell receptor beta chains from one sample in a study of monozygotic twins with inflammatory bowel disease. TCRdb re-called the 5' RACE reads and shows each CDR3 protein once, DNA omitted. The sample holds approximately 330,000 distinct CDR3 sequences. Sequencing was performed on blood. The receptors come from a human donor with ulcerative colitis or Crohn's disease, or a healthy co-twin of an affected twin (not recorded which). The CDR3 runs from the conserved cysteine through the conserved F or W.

CASSQDLGTASSYEQYF,TRBJ2-7,TRBV4-3
CASSPQGLAAEEYF,TRBJ2-4,TRBV27
CASSSGTHKRETQYF,TRBJ2-5,TRBV11-2
CASSHVTGVDYGYTF,TRBJ1-2,TRBV6-1
CASTNGGPNTEAFF,TRBJ1-1,TRBV6-2/TRBV6-3
CASSKVVGVYPDTDTQYF,TRBJ2-3,TRBV21-1
CATMPGPNYGYTF,TRBJ1-2,TRBV10-3
CSASGGSYNEQFF,TRBJ2-1,TRBV20-1
CASSQGWEYEQYF,TRBJ2-7,TRBV3-1
CASSFPPGSLAGGNTGELFF,TRBJ2-2,TRBV11-1
CASSFSGAVEQFF,TRBJ2-1,TRBV7-6
CASSLVGQGLADYGYTF,TRBJ1-2,TRBV12-3/TRBV12-4
CASSFADYGYTF,TRBJ1-2,TRBV7-9
CASSLGYETQYF,TRBJ2-5,TRBV5-1
CASSLGRGDPAYNEQFF,TRBJ2-1,TRBV7-9
CASSYGPRSTDTQYF,TRBJ2-3,TRBV6-5
CASSLGENTEAFF,TRBJ1-1,TRBV6-6
CSVEEGLAGVTDTQYF,TRBJ2-3,TRBV29-1
CASSPNGGVYEQYF,TRBJ2-7,TRBV18
CASRRDRCTEAFF,TRBJ1-1,TRBV12-3/TRBV12-4
CSARPDRGNTIYF,TRBJ1-3,TRBV20-1
CASSSLGTENSPLHF,TRBJ1-6,TRBV5-5
CASSESSYNSPLHF,TRBJ1-6,TRBV18
CASSQVLDRKEAFF,TRBJ1-1,TRBV4-1
CASNDRGNTGELFF,TRBJ2-2,TRBV5-1
CASSHVPGTANYGYTF,TRBJ1-2,TRBV5-1
CASRRTGVTEAFF,TRBJ1-1,TRBV7-2
CASRPQGGATNEKLFF,TRBJ1-4,TRBV28
CASSREADPFF,TRBJ2-3,TRBV18
CASSEEKRGADTQYF,TRBJ2-3,TRBV10-1
CASSLRQVEQYF,TRBJ2-7,TRBV28
CAWTGTNTDTQYF,TRBJ2-3,TRBV30
CASSLMGDSGVADTQYF,TRBJ2-3,TRBV28
CASSLSSKNIQYF,TRBJ2-4,TRBV5-5
CASSSGRTANTGELFF,TRBJ2-2,TRBV5-1
CASSLAHGGLGQETQYF,TRBJ2-5,TRBV7-2
CASSDSGTSGVGEQFF,TRBJ2-1,TRBV25-1
CASSPKVTARYGYTF,TRBJ1-2,TRBV18
CASSTGTENSPLHF,TRBJ1-6,TRBV6-6
CASSQGAGGSGELFF,TRBJ2-2,TRBV4-1
CASSSGQGFETQYF,TRBJ2-5,TRBV12-3/TRBV12-4
CASSQGLAGTLLSYEQYF,TRBJ2-7,TRBV4-2
CASSLTEISSYNEQFF,TRBJ2-1,TRBV5-4
CSVVGVMVGQETQYF,TRBJ2-5,TRBV29-1
CASSRKGDRRGAFF,TRBJ1-1,TRBV4-3
CASSLLAGGPSYEQYF,TRBJ2-7,TRBV5-1
CASSQGGTSGLDIQYF,TRBJ2-4,TRBV4-1
CASSQTMDGYTF,TRBJ1-2,TRBV5-1
CASSVAGSQETQYF,TRBJ2-5,TRBV12-3/TRBV12-4
CASSRERGGTGELFF,TRBJ2-2,TRBV7-8
CASSEGTGGNQPQHF,TRBJ1-5,TRBV5-8
CASSLETLPSPDTQYF,TRBJ2-3,TRBV5-4